This TCR beta chain appears in the sequencing data of a study of T cells after posttransplantation cyclophosphamide. Points from the study as a whole: Recipient CMV seropositivity and CMV reactivation strongly tracked TRB clonality.

Here immunoSEQ multiplex PCR was the method, and the copy in TCRdb shows in-frame clones only, minus some. Singletons are absent from the sample, which has a few thousand clones. A marrow graft followed busulfan-fludarabine conditioning, with cyclophosphamide on days +3 and +4. The CDR3 is 15 residues long. The V gene lost 3 bases and the J gene lost 0 bases, with 9 bases spanning the gap. The germline CDR1 and CDR2 sequences are SEHNR and FQNEAQ (reference sequence). This clone was counted at least ten times. Its antigen is undetermined. The V gene is TRBV7-9, the J gene TRBJ2-1; no firm D call. The clonotype originates from a female patient over 55 who received an allogeneic stem cell transplant from an unrelated donor, was CMV-positive, and had acute GVHD only. Some T cells may be the graft donor's. The sample consisted of PBMCs, taken 30 days after allogeneic stem cell transplant with posttransplant cyclophosphamide. The CDR3 spells CASSFELSSYNEQFF. CDR3 nucleotides: TGTGCCAGCAGCTTTGAGCTTAGCTCCTACAATGAGCAGTTCTTC.